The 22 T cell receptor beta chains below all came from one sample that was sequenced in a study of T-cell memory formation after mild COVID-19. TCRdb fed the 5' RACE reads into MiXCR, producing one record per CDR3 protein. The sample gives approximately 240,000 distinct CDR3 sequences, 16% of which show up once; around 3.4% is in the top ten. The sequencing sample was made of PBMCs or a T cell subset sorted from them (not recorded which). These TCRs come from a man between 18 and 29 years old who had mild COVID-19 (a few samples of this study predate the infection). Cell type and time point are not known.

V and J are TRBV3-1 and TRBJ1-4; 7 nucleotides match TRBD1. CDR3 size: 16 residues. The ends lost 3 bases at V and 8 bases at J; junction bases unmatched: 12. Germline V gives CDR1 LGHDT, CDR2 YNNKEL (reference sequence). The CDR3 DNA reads TGTGCCAGCAGCCAGGGACAGAGCCAATGGAAAGAAAAACTGTTTTTT. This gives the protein CASSQGQSQWKEKLFF.

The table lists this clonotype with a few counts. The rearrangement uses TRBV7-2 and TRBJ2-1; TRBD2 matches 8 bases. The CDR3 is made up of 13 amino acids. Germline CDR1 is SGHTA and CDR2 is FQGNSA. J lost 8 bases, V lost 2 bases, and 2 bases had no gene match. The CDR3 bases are TGTGCCAGCAGCTTAAGCGGGGGCGATGAGCAGTTCTTC. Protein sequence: CASSLSGGDEQFF.

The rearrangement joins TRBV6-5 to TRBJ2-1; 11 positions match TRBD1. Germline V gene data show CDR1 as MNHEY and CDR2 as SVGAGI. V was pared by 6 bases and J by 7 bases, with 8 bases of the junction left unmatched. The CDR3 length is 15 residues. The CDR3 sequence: CASREGQGDHNEQFF. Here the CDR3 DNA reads TGTGCCAGCAGGGAGGGACAGGGGGATCATAATGAGCAGTTCTTC.

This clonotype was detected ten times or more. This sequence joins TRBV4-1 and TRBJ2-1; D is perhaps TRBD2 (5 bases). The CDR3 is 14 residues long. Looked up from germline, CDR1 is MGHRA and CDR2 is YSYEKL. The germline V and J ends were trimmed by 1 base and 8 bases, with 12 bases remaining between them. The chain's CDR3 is CASSQGLASHEQFF. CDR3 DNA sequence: TGCGCCAGCAGCCAAGGTTTGGCTAGCCATGAGCAGTTCTTC.

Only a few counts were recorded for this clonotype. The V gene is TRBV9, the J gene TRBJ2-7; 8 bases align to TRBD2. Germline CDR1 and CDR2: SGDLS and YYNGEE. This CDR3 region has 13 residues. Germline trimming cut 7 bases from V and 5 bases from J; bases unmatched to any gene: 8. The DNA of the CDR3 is TGTGCCAGCTGTGGGACTAGATATGACGAGCAGTACGTC. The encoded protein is CASCGTRYDEQYV.

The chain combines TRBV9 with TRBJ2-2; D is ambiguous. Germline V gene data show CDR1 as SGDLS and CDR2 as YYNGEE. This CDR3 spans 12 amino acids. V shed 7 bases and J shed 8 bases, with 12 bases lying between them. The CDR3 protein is CASGPYRGELFF. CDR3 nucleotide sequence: TGTGCCAGCGGCCCCTATAGGGGGGAGCTGTTTTTT.

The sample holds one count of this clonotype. CDR3 sequence (DNA): TGCAGTGCTAGAGAGGGATTTGGTGAGCAGTTCTTC. Translated: CSAREGFGEQFF. The V gene is TRBV20-1, the J gene TRBJ2-1; the D is unclear. Trimming took off 0 bases at V and 9 bases at J, with 9 bases between the two ends. The V gene's germline CDR1 is DFQATT and CDR2 SNEGSKA (reference sequence). CDR3 length: 12 residues.

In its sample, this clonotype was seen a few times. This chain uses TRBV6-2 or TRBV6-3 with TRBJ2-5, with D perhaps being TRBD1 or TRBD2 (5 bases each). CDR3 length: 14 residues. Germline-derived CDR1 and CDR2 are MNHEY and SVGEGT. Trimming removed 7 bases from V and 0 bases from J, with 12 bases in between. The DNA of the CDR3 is TGTGCCAGCAAACGGGGCCCCAACCAAGAGACCCAGTACTTC. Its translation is CASKRGPNQETQYF.

CDR3 amino acids: CASSRGGGGASYEQYV. CDR3 sequence (DNA): TGTGCCAGTAGTAGGGGAGGAGGGGGCGCATCCTACGAGCAGTACGTC. The rearrangement uses TRBV19 and TRBJ2-7; possible D gene TRBD1, 7 bases. V gave up 4 bases and J gave up 1 base, with 17 bases separating them. This CDR3 spans 16 amino acids. Germline loops: CDR1 LNHDA, CDR2 SQIVND (reference sequence).

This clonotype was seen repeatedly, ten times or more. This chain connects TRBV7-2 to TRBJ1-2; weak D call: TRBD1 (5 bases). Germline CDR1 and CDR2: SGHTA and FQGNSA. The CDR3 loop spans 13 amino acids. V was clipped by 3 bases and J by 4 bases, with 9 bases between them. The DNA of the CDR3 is TGTGCCAGCAGCTTGGGGGGGACCTATGGCTACACCTTC. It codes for CASSLGGTYGYTF.

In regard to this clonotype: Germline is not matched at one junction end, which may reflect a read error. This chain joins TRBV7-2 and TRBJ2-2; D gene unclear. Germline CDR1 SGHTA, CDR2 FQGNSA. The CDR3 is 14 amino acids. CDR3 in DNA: TGTGCCAGAAGCTTTAGTCCGGGCACCGGGGAGCTGTTTTTT. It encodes CARSFSPGTGELFF.

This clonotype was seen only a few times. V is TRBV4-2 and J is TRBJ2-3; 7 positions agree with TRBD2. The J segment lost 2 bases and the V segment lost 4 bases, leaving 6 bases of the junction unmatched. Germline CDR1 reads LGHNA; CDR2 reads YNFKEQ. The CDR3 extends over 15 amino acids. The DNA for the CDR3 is TGTGCCAGCAGCCCCTTGGCGGGGGACACAGATACGCAGTATTTT. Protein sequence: CASSPLAGDTDTQYF.

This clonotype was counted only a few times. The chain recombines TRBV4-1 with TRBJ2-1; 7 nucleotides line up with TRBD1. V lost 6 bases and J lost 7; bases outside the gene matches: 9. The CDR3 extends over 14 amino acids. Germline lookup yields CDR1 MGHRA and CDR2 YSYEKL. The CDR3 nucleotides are TGCGCCAGCAGGTCGACAGGGTTCGAGAATGAGCAGTTCTTC. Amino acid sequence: CASRSTGFENEQFF.

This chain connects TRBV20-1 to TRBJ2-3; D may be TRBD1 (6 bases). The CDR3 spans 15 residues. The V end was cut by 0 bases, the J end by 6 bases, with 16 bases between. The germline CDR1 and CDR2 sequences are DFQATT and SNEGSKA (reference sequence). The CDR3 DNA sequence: TGCAGTGCTAGAGACCCCCAGGGGCCCGGTGATACGCAGTATTTT. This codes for CSARDPQGPGDTQYF.

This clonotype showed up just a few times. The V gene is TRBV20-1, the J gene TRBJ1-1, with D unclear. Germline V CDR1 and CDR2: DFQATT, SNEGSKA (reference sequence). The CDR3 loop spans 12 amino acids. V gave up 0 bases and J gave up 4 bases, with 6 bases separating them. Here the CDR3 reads CSAREGSTEAFF. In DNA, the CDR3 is TGCAGTGCTAGAGAGGGTAGCACTGAAGCTTTCTTT.

CDR3 DNA: TGCAGCGTTCGTAGGGGGTATGGCACAGATACGCAGTATTTT. This encodes CSVRRGYGTDTQYF. This chain uses TRBV29-1 with TRBJ2-3, with a possible D match to TRBD1 (6 bases). Germline V gene sequence: CDR1 SQVTM, CDR2 ANQGSEA. Trimming removed 5 bases from V and 1 base from J, with 13 bases in between. This CDR3 is 14 amino acids long.

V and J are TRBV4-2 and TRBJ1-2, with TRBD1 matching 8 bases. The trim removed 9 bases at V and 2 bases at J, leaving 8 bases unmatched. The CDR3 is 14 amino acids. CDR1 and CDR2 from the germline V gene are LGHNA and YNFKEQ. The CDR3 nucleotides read TGTGCCAGTGCCAAAGGACAGGGAAACTATGGCTACACCTTC. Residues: CASAKGQGNYGYTF.

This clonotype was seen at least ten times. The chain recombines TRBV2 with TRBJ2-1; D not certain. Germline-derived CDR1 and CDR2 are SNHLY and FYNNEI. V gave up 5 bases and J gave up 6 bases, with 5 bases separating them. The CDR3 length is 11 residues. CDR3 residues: CASSFPNEQFF. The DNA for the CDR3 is TGTGCCAGCAGTTTTCCCAATGAGCAGTTCTTC.

DNA of the CDR3: TGTGCCAGCAGCGTCTCTGCAGATACGCAGTATTTT. Amino acid sequence: CASSVSADTQYF. The J gene is TRBJ2-3, the V gene TRBV9; D ambiguous. CDR3 length equals 12 residues. Looked up from germline, CDR1 is SGDLS and CDR2 is YYNGEE. Trimming took 2 bases from V and 4 from J, leaving 5 bases between them.

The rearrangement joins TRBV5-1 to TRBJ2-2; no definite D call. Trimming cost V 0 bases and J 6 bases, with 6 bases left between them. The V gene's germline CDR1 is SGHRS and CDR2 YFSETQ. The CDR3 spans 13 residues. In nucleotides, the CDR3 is TGCGCCAGCAGCTTGGTTCCGGCCGGGGAGCTGTTTTTT. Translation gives CASSLVPAGELFF.

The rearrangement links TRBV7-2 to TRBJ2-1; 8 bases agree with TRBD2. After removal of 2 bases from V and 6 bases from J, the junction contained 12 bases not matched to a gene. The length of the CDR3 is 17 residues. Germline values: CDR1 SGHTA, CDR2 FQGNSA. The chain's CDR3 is CASSLYPGSGGFNEQFF. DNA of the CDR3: TGTGCCAGCAGCTTATACCCTGGGAGCGGGGGCTTCAATGAGCAGTTCTTC.

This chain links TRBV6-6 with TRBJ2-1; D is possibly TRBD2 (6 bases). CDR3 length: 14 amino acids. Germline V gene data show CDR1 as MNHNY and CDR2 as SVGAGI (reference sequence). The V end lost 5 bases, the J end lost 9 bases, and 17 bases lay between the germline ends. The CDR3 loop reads CASSRGWGGSEQFF. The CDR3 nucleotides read TGTGCCAGCAGTCGCGGGTGGGGAGGTTCTGAGCAGTTCTTC.